These T cell receptor beta chains were read from a single sample in a study of liver allograft versus peripheral blood T cells. TCRdb recomputed calls from the reads with MiXCR, one row per CDR3 protein. Among roughly 900 distinct CDR3 sequences, 15% to 20% were seen once, and the ten largest hold more than 14%. Source of these receptors: a human patient who had a liver transplant. Some T cells may be transferred from the graft donor. CDR3s include the opening cysteine and the closing phenylalanine or tryptophan. A D gene is named only where the DNA matches it firmly. Some rows mark clone size as missing; the rest say once, few, many or name a class of expanded clone.

J: TRBJ1-4
D: NA
V: TRBV18
size: large
CDR3: CASSSRDDEKLFF
DNA: TGTGCCAGCTCATCCCGGGACGATGAAAAACTGTTTTTT

J: TRBJ2-4
D: NA
V: TRBV6-6
size: large
CDR3: CASSPLQRPLAKNIQYF
DNA: TGTGCCAGCAGCCCTTTACAGCGTCCTTTAGCCAAAAACATTCAGTACTTC

J: TRBJ1-1
D: NA
V: TRBV6-5
size: medium-sized
CDR3: CASSFAGRSKTEAFF
DNA: TGTGCCAGCAGTTTTGCAGGGAGGAGCAAAACTGAAGCTTTCTTT

J: TRBJ1-2
D: NA
V: TRBV7-9
size: large
CDR3: CASSFYSGNRDGYTF
DNA: TGTGCCAGCAGCTTTTACTCGGGTAATCGGGATGGCTACACCTTC

J: TRBJ1-1
D: NA
V: TRBV6-2/TRBV6-3
size: medium-sized
CDR3: CASSYPPTRATEAFF
DNA: TGTGCCAGCAGTTACCCACCGACGAGGGCCACTGAAGCTTTCTTT

J: TRBJ1-4
D: NA
V: TRBV27
size: large
CDR3: CASSYTVTGEKLFF
DNA: TGTGCCAGCAGTTATACGGTAACGGGGGAAAAACTGTTTTTT

J: TRBJ2-7
D: NA
V: TRBV2
size: NA
CDR3: CASRTGYSYEQYF
DNA: TGTGCCAGCAGGACAGGCTACTCCTACGAGCAGTACTTC

J: TRBJ2-2
D: NA
V: TRBV28
size: medium-sized
CDR3: CASSFPNTGELFF
DNA: TGTGCCAGCAGTTTCCCCAACACCGGGGAGCTGTTTTTT

J: TRBJ2-1
D: NA
V: TRBV6-2/TRBV6-3
size: large
CDR3: CASSYSRPLYNEQFF
DNA: TGTGCCAGCAGTTACTCTCGACCTCTCTACAATGAGCAGTTCTTC

J: TRBJ2-7
D: TRBD1
V: TRBV7-2
size: large
CDR3: CASSAGTGGRLQYF
DNA: TGTGCCAGCAGCGCAGGGACAGGGGGAAGATTGCAGTACTTC

J: TRBJ2-7
D: TRBD2
V: TRBV9
size: NA
CDR3: CASSVGSGSYEQYF
DNA: TGTGCCAGCAGCGTAGGTAGCGGGAGTTACGAGCAGTACTTC

J: TRBJ1-1
D: NA
V: TRBV19
size: medium-sized
CDR3: CASSSGGGNTEAFF
DNA: TGTGCCAGTAGTTCCGGGGGGGGGAACACTGAAGCTTTCTTT

J: TRBJ2-7
D: TRBD2
V: TRBV28
size: few
CDR3: CASSPSGRPPHEQYF
DNA: TGTGCCAGCAGCCCCAGCGGGAGACCCCCCCACGAGCAGTACTTC

J: TRBJ1-1
D: TRBD1
V: TRBV6-5
size: large
CDR3: CASRDRETNTEAFF
DNA: TGTGCCAGCAGGGACAGGGAGACGAACACTGAAGCTTTCTTT

J: TRBJ2-2
D: NA
V: TRBV24-1
size: large
CDR3: CATSDMGHTGELFF
DNA: TGTGCCACCAGTGACATGGGACACACCGGGGAGCTGTTTTTT

J: TRBJ1-1
D: NA
V: TRBV7-9
size: medium-sized
CDR3: CASSPNFLDSNTEAFF
DNA: TGTGCCAGCAGCCCGAACTTCCTGGACAGCAACACTGAAGCTTTCTTT

J: TRBJ1-2
D: NA
V: TRBV19
size: NA
CDR3: CASSIGGESGYTF
DNA: TGTGCCAGTAGTATAGGCGGAGAGAGCGGCTACACCTTC

J: TRBJ1-2
D: NA
V: TRBV19
size: large
CDR3: CASQQVGPANYGYTF
DNA: TGTGCCTCCCAGCAAGTGGGGCCGGCGAACTATGGCTACACCTTC

J: TRBJ1-3
D: NA
V: TRBV5-5
size: medium-sized
CDR3: CASSLGQGFLSGNTIYF
DNA: TGTGCCAGCAGCTTGGGACAAGGATTTCTCTCTGGAAACACCATATATTTT

J: TRBJ1-2
D: NA
V: TRBV6-6
size: large
CDR3: CASSDTLQGRGYTF
DNA: TGTGCCAGCAGTGACACTCTACAGGGAAGGGGCTACACCTTC

J: TRBJ2-5
D: NA
V: TRBV20-1
size: medium-sized
CDR3: CSAGIGQYQETQYF
DNA: TGCAGTGCTGGGATTGGACAGTACCAAGAGACCCAGTACTTC

J: TRBJ1-6
D: NA
V: TRBV28
size: NA
CDR3: CASSSPTGTENSPLHF
DNA: TGTGCCAGCAGTTCACCTACCGGGACGGAAAATTCACCCCTCCACTTT

J: TRBJ1-3
D: TRBD1
V: TRBV6-1
size: large
CDR3: CASSRQGDSGNTIYF
DNA: TGTGCCAGCAGCCGACAGGGTGACTCTGGAAACACCATATATTTT

J: TRBJ1-6
D: TRBD1
V: TRBV18
size: large
CDR3: CASSPPSGQGNSPLHF
DNA: TGTGCCAGCTCACCACCATCCGGACAGGGGAATTCACCCCTCCACTTT

J: TRBJ1-3
D: NA
V: TRBV9
size: medium-sized
CDR3: CASSVDYGVGNTIYF
DNA: TGTGCCAGCAGCGTAGATTACGGGGTCGGAAACACCATATATTTT

J: TRBJ2-2
D: TRBD1
V: TRBV19
size: medium-sized
CDR3: CASRLDHRGNTGELFF
DNA: TGTGCCAGTAGACTAGACCACAGGGGGAACACCGGGGAGCTGTTTTTT

J: TRBJ2-1
D: NA
V: TRBV20-1
size: medium-sized
CDR3: CSARDWDFYNEQFF
DNA: TGCAGTGCTAGAGATTGGGACTTCTACAATGAGCAGTTCTTC

J: TRBJ2-5
D: NA
V: TRBV5-4
size: few
CDR3: CASSLVPQGLKETQYF
DNA: TGTGCCAGCAGCTTGGTACCCCAGGGTTTGAAGGAGACCCAGTACTTC

J: TRBJ1-2
D: NA
V: TRBV19
size: large
CDR3: CASSISVRINYGYTF
DNA: TGTGCCAGTAGTATATCGGTCCGGATCAACTATGGCTACACCTTC

J: TRBJ1-6
D: TRBD1
V: TRBV6-2/TRBV6-3
size: large
CDR3: CASRPGQANSPLHF
DNA: TGTGCCAGCAGGCCGGGACAGGCGAATTCACCCCTCCACTTT

J: TRBJ1-1
D: NA
V: TRBV12-3/TRBV12-4
size: few
CDR3: CASSRQVNTEAFF
DNA: TGTGCCAGCAGTCGACAGGTGAACACTGAAGCTTTCTTT

J: TRBJ1-5
D: NA
V: TRBV6-1
size: large
CDR3: CASSTRTEGQPQHF
DNA: TGTGCCAGCAGTACTCGAACTGAGGGTCAGCCCCAGCATTTT

J: TRBJ1-1
D: NA
V: TRBV18
size: large
CDR3: CASSPGGESAFF
DNA: TGTGCCAGCTCACCAGGAGGTGAGTCAGCTTTCTTT

J: TRBJ1-5
D: NA
V: TRBV15
size: large
CDR3: CATAGIEVNQPQHF
DNA: TGTGCCACAGCGGGGATAGAGGTCAATCAGCCCCAGCATTTT

J: TRBJ2-3
D: NA
V: TRBV6-1
size: medium-sized
CDR3: CASRTTSTDTQYF
DNA: TGTGCCAGCAGGACTACTAGCACAGATACGCAGTATTTT

J: TRBJ1-2
D: TRBD1
V: TRBV3-1
size: few
CDR3: CASSQGTGGYGYTF
DNA: TGTGCCAGCAGCCAAGGGACAGGGGGCTATGGCTACACCTTC

J: TRBJ2-6
D: TRBD1
V: TRBV11-2
size: few
CDR3: CASSLVPGQYNSGANVLTF
DNA: TGTGCCAGCAGCTTAGTCCCGGGACAGTACAACTCTGGGGCCAACGTCCTGACTTTC

J: TRBJ2-5
D: NA
V: TRBV20-1
size: medium-sized
CDR3: CSAREAGIWETQYF
DNA: TGCAGTGCTAGAGAGGCAGGGATTTGGGAGACCCAGTACTTC

J: TRBJ2-2
D: TRBD1
V: TRBV10-3
size: NA
CDR3: CAISEFGGNRGRGKRELFF
DNA: TGTGCCATCAGTGAATTCGGTGGGAACAGGGGGCGAGGGAAAAGGGAGCTGTTTTTT

J: TRBJ2-2
D: NA
V: TRBV7-2
size: large
CDR3: CASSPRTRTNTGELFF
DNA: TGTGCCAGCAGCCCCCGGACTCGTACGAACACCGGGGAGCTGTTTTTT

J: TRBJ2-7
D: NA
V: TRBV20-1
size: medium-sized
CDR3: CSARAELRVGNEQYF
DNA: TGCAGTGCTAGAGCGGAACTGAGGGTGGGGAACGAGCAGTACTTC

J: TRBJ2-1
D: TRBD1
V: TRBV5-4
size: medium-sized
CDR3: CAWPGQGYNEQFF
DNA: TGTGCCTGGCCGGGACAGGGTTACAATGAGCAGTTCTTC

J: TRBJ2-1
D: NA
V: TRBV7-3
size: NA
CDR3: CASSLYRRDSSYNEQFF
DNA: TGTGCCAGCAGCTTATATCGGAGAGATAGCTCCTACAATGAGCAGTTCTTC

J: TRBJ2-5
D: NA
V: TRBV18
size: medium-sized
CDR3: CASSPGARVPTQYF
DNA: TGTGCCAGCTCACCGGGGGCGAGGGTTCCAACCCAGTACTTC

J: TRBJ1-5
D: NA
V: TRBV9
size: medium-sized
CDR3: CASTQGGGGTIYQPQHF
DNA: TGTGCCAGCACCCAAGGGGGGGGGGGGACGATCTATCAGCCCCAGCATTTT

J: TRBJ1-4
D: TRBD1
V: TRBV12-5
size: medium-sized
CDR3: CASGLRTGRDEKLFF
DNA: TGTGCTAGTGGTTTGCGGACAGGGAGGGATGAAAAACTGTTTTTT

J: TRBJ1-5
D: TRBD1
V: TRBV2
size: NA
CDR3: CASSEAQSGQGMGQPQHF
DNA: TGTGCCAGCAGTGAAGCGCAGTCGGGACAGGGTATGGGGCAGCCCCAGCATTTT

J: TRBJ2-7
D: TRBD1
V: TRBV7-9
size: NA
CDR3: CASSLGGRITYEQYF
DNA: TGTGCCAGCAGTTTAGGGGGCAGGATAACCTACGAGCAGTACTTC

J: TRBJ2-7
D: TRBD1
V: TRBV5-4
size: medium-sized
CDR3: CASSSPGQGAYEQYF
DNA: TGTGCCAGCAGCTCCCCGGGACAGGGGGCCTACGAGCAGTACTTC

J: TRBJ2-5
D: NA
V: TRBV5-6
size: NA
CDR3: CASSLAGHQETQYF
DNA: TGTGCCAGCAGCTTGGCAGGGCACCAAGAGACCCAGTACTTC

J: TRBJ1-4
D: TRBD1
V: TRBV19
size: large
CDR3: CASSIVGAGQGYEKLFF
DNA: TGTGCCAGTAGTATAGTAGGGGCCGGACAGGGATATGAAAAACTGTTTTTT

J: TRBJ2-2
D: TRBD1
V: TRBV18
size: large
CDR3: CASSPPIFDRGGELFF
DNA: TGTGCCAGCTCACCACCGATTTTTGACAGGGGCGGGGAGCTGTTTTTT